This T cell receptor beta chain was recorded in a study of blood T cells in healthy people across ages. Study-wide results and caveats: Compared with aged donors, long-lived donors showed fewer expanded clones, suggesting selection. Total diversity from one million sequenced T cells was likely underestimated.

This clonotype was counted many times. Its antigen is unidentified. A J-beta primer mix and a sample-barcoded 5' primer were used in a second PCR of roughly 6 to 11 cycles. Per sample, CDR3-containing paired-end reads numbered at least 2.5 million. TCRdb analysed the 5' RACE reads with MiXCR anew, one entry per CDR3 protein. The sample consists of some 800,000 distinct CDR3 sequences, under 55% of them appearing once. Peripheral blood, roughly 11 milliliters per donor, was collected. This CDR3 is 12 amino acids long. CDR1 is SQVTM and CDR2 is ANQGSEA in the germline V gene. The V and J ends lost 5 bases and 5 bases respectively, with 10 bases between them.

V and J are TRBV29-1 and TRBJ2-1; no definite D call. The sequencing input was blood. This sequence originates from a man aged 55 to 69 in good health. CDR3 loop: CSVSQVNNEQFF. The CDR3 DNA reads as TGCAGCGTTAGCCAGGTAAACAATGAGCAGTTCTTC.